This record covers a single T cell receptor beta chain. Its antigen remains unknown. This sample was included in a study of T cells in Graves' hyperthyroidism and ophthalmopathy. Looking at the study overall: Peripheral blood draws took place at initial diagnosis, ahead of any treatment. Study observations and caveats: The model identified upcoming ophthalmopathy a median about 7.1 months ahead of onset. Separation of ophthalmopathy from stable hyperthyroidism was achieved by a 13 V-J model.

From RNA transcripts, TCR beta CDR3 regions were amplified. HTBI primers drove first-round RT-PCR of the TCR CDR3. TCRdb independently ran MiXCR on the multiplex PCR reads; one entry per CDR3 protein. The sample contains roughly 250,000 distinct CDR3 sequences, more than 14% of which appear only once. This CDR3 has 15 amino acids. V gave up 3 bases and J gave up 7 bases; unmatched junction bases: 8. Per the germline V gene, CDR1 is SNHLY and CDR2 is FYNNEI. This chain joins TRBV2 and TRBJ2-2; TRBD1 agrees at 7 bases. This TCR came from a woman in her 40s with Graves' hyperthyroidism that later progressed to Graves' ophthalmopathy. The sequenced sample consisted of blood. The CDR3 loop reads CASSDASGQFGELFF. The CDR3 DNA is TGTGCCAGCAGTGATGCCTCGGGACAGTTCGGGGAGCTGTTTTTT.